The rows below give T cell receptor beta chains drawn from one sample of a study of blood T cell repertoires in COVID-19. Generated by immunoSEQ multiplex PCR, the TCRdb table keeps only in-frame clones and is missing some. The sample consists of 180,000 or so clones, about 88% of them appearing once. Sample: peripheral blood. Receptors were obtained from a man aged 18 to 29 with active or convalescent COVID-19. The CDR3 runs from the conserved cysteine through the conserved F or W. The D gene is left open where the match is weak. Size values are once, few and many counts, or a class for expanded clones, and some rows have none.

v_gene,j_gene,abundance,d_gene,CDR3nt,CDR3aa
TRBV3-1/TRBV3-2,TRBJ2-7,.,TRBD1,TGTGCCAGCAGCCAAGAGGCTCTACAGGGGGGCGAGCAGTACTTC,CASSQEALQGGEQYF
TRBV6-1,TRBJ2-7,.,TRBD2,TGTGCCAGCAGTGGACTCCAAGGGACTAGCGGGGGGAAATCCTACGAGCAGTACTTC,CASSGLQGTSGGKSYEQYF
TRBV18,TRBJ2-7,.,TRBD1,TGTGCCAGCTCACCAGGTACAGGGGGCAAGCAGGAGCAGTACTTC,CASSPGTGGKQEQYF
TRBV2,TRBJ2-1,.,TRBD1,TGTGCCAGCAGTGAAGGGACAGGGCGACGGGTGAATGAGCAGTTCTTC,CASSEGTGRRVNEQFF
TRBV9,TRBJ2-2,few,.,TGTGCCAGCAGCGTAGAGCTAGCCCCAAACACCGGGGAGCTGTTTTTT,CASSVELAPNTGELFF
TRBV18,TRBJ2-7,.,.,TGTGCCAGCTCGACTACGAACGAGCAGTACTTC,CASSTTNEQYF
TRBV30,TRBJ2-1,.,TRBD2,TGTGCCTCCGGGATCCGTAGCGGGACAAGCTCCTACAATGAGCAGTTCTTC,CASGIRSGTSSYNEQFF
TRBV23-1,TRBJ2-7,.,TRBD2,TGCGCCAGCAGTCAATCGACAGGCACTAGCGGGATCCACGAGCAGTACTTC,CASSQSTGTSGIHEQYF
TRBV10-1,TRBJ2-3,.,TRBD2,TGCGCCAGCAGTGAGTCGTCTAGCGGGGGGCTCACAGATACGCAGTATTTT,CASSESSSGGLTDTQYF
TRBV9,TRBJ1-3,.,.,TGTGCCAGCAGCGTAGGCCCGGCAGGGGCTGGAAACACCATATATTTT,CASSVGPAGAGNTIYF
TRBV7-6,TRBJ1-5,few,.,TGTGCCAGCAGCTTATATTCGGGTCAGCCCCAGCATTTT,CASSLYSGQPQHF
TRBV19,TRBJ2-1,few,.,TGTGCCAGTAGTATCCCCAGGGCTCGAAATGAGCAGTTCTTC,CASSIPRARNEQFF
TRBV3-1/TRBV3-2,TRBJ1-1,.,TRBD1,TGTGCCAGCAGCCAAGGAACAGGGGGACACACTGAAGCTTTCTTT,CASSQGTGGHTEAFF
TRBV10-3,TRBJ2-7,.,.,TGTGCCATCAGTGAGAGACCAGGGGGGGACAGGCACGAGCAGTACTTC,CAISERPGGDRHEQYF
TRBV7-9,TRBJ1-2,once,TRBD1,TGTGCCAGCAGTTCCGGGACAGGGGGCATCGACTATGGCTACACCTTC,CASSSGTGGIDYGYTF
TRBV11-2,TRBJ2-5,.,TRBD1,TGTGCCAGCAGGGACAGGGTAGGGGAGACCCAGTACTTC,CASRDRVGETQYF
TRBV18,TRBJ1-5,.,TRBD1,TGTGCCAGCTCACTCCTCAGGGGGAGCAATCAGCCCCAGCATTTT,CASSLLRGSNQPQHF
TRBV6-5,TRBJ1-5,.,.,TGTGCCAGCAGTTACCGGGGTGATCATCAGCCCCAGCATTTT,CASSYRGDHQPQHF
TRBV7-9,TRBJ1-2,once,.,TGTGCCAGCAGCTTAGTGACTAAATCTAACTATGGCTACACCTTC,CASSLVTKSNYGYTF
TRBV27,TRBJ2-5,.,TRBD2,TGTGCCAGCAGTTTATATTTGGCGGGAGAGGGGGAGACCCAGTACTTC,CASSLYLAGEGETQYF
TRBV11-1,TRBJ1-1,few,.,TGTGCCAGCAGCTTAGAAGGCGGGATGAACACTGAAGCTTTCTTT,CASSLEGGMNTEAFF
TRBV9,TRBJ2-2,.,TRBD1,TGTGCCAGCAGCGTAGGGGACAGGGAGGTGAAGTTTTTT,CASSVGDREVKFF
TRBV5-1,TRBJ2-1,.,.,TGCGCCAGCAGCCACCGAACAGGGTCGCAGTTCTTC,CASSHRTGSQFF
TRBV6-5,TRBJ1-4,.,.,TGTGCCAGCAGCCGGGAGGGAGGGGAAAAACTGTTTTTT,CASSREGGEKLFF
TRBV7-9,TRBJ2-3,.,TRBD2,TGTGCCAGCAGCTCCCTCTGGACTAGCGGGGGAGAAAGCACAGATACGCAGTATTTT,CASSSLWTSGGESTDTQYF
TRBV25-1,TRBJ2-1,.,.,TGTGCCAGCAGGGGTCCGGGAACCGCCTACAATGAGCAGTTCTTC,CASRGPGTAYNEQFF
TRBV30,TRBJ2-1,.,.,TGTGCCTGGAGGAGGGACTTCCGCACCTACAATGAGCAGTTCTTC,CAWRRDFRTYNEQFF
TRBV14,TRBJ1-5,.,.,TGTGCCAGCAGCCAAGTTCCGGGGAATCAGCCCCAGCATTTT,CASSQVPGNQPQHF
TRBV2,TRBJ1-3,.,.,TGTGCCAGCAGAAAACCAGGGGTTAGCTCTGGAAACACCATATATTTT,CASRKPGVSSGNTIYF
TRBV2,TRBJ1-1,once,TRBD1,TGTGCCAGCAGAGTATCGGACAGGGCTGCAGTAGTTGACACTGAAGCTTTCTTT,CASRVSDRAAVVDTEAFF
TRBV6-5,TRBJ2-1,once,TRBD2,TGTGCCAGCAGTTTGCGCGGGAGGCCCTCCAATGAGCAGTTCTTC,CASSLRGRPSNEQFF
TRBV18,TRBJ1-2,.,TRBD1,TGTGCCAGCTCACCTAGACAGGGCGACGGCTACACCTTC,CASSPRQGDGYTF
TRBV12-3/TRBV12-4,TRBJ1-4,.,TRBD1,TGTGCCAGCAGTCGTGGACAGGACGAAAAACTGTTTTTT,CASSRGQDEKLFF
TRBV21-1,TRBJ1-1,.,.,TGTGCCAGCCCCATGGGGGGGGCCGGCACTGAAGCTTTCTTT,CASPMGGAGTEAFF
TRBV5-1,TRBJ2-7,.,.,TGCGCCAGCAGCTTGGGTTACAGCTCCTACGAGCAGTACTTC,CASSLGYSSYEQYF
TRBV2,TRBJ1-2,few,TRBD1,TGTGCCAGCAGGACGGGACAGGGACCGAACTATGGCTACACCTTC,CASRTGQGPNYGYTF
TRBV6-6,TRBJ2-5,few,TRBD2,TGTGCCAGCAGGAATCGTTCCGGGAGGCGAGAGACCCAGTACTTC,CASRNRSGRRETQYF
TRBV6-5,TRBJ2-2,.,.,TGTGCCAGCATATACGGGATAGCCGGGGAGCTGTTTTTT,CASIYGIAGELFF
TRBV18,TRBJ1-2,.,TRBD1,TGTGCCAGCTCACCGGACAGGGACTATGGCTACACCTTC,CASSPDRDYGYTF
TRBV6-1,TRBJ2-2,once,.,TGTGCCAGCAGTGAAGGGGGGGTCGGGGAGCTGTTTTTT,CASSEGGVGELFF
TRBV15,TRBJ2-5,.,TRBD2,TGTGCCACCAGCAGAGGGGGGGGACCAGAGACCCAGTACTTC,CATSRGGGPETQYF
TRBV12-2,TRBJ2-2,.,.,TGTGCAAGTCGCTTAGCTTCCCGGGACAGGGGGAACACCGGGGAGCTGTTTTTT,CASRLASRDRGNTGELFF
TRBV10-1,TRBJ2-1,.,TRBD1,TGCGCCAGCAGCGAGAAACCGGGACAGCCCAACAATGAGCAGTTCTTC,CASSEKPGQPNNEQFF
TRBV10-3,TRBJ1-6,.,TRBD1,TGTGCCATCAGTGAGTCAAGGGGGCCATCGAATAATTCACCCCTCCACTTT,CAISESRGPSNNSPLHF
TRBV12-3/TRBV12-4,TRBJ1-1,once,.,TGTGCCAGCACCACAGGGTCCGGGCACCTAGCTTTCTTT,CASTTGSGHLAFF